The TCR beta chain under discussion was sequenced for a study of CD8+ T cells in alopecia areata. Between the trimmed V and J ends, which lost 4 bases and 0 bases, there was a span of 8 bases. The CDR3 has 14 residues. The germline V gene encodes CDR1 SGHRS and CDR2 YFSETQ. RNA extraction and reverse transcription yielded cDNA as sequencing template. Libraries were prepared by immunoSEQ multiplex PCR; TCRdb keeps only in-frame clonotypes and omits some of them. The data hold about 200,000 clones, with approximately 53% observed a single time. The clonotype comes from a human donor in good health. V is TRBV5-1 and J is TRBJ2-4, with D tentatively TRBD2 (5 bases). The sequencing input was CD8+ T cells sorted from blood. The CDR3 region has the DNA TGCGCCAGCAGCCCCGGGATAGCCAAAAACATTCAGTACTTC. Amino acid sequence: CASSPGIAKNIQYF.